The 11 T cell receptor beta chains below all came from one sample that was sequenced in a study of T cells in Graves' hyperthyroidism and ophthalmopathy. Researchers took RNA transcripts and amplified the TCR beta CDR3 regions from them. The HTBI set primed first-round TCR CDR3 RT-PCR. TCRdb called the multiplex PCR reads again in MiXCR, with one record for every CDR3 protein. The sample carries some 250,000 distinct CDR3 sequences, about 15% recorded once. The sample comprised blood. These receptors were collected from a woman aged 40 to 55 with Graves' hyperthyroidism that later progressed to Graves' ophthalmopathy.

The chain carries TRBV28 and TRBJ1-5, with no clear D. Trimming pared 2 bases from V and 4 bases from J, leaving 12 bases between. The CDR3 totals 15 residues. Germline V gene lookup returns CDR1 MDHEN and CDR2 SYDVKM. The CDR3 region has the DNA TGTGCCAGCAGTTTAGGGAGACTCGGGAATCAGCCCCAGCATTTT. Protein: CASSLGRLGNQPQHF.

Ten or more counts support this clonotype. The V gene is TRBV15, the J gene TRBJ1-1; tentative D call: TRBD1 (5 bases). The CDR3 runs 14 residues. Germline assignment: CDR1 LNHNV and CDR2 YYDKDF (reference sequence). V was shortened by 0 bases and J by 4 bases, with 9 bases between the two germline ends. The CDR3 DNA reads TGTGCCACCAGCAGAGAAGGGAGGGGCACTGAAGCTTTCTTT. Translation: CATSREGRGTEAFF.

This clonotype appeared many times. The chain carries TRBV6-6 and TRBJ2-1; D remains ambiguous. The germline V and J ends were trimmed by 2 bases and 5 bases, with 13 bases remaining between them. This CDR3 spans 15 amino acids. CDR1 MNHNY and CDR2 SVGAGI come from the germline V gene (reference sequence). CDR3 region: CASSYTFRLNNEQFF. The CDR3 DNA reads as TGTGCCAGCAGTTACACTTTCCGCCTTAACAATGAGCAGTTCTTC.

This clonotype was detected many times. The V and J genes are TRBV12-3 or TRBV12-4 and TRBJ2-5, with a tentative D call TRBD2 (5 bases). V lost 3 bases, J lost 5 bases, and 7 bases lay in between. The CDR3 runs 12 residues. CDR3 DNA: TGTGCCAGCAGTTTTGAGCGGGAGACCCAGTACTTC. This encodes CASSFERETQYF.

This clonotype was counted between two and nine times. The chain uses TRBV20-1 and TRBJ1-4; possible D gene TRBD1, 5 bases. Trimming took off 6 bases at V and 2 bases at J, with 13 bases between the two ends. Germline lookup yields CDR1 DFQATT and CDR2 SNEGSKA (reference sequence). This CDR3 spans 14 amino acids. CDR3 in DNA: TGCAGTGCCATTCTGGGGCCCACTAATGAAAAACTGTTTTTT. Encoded protein: CSAILGPTNEKLFF.

The sample holds many counts of this clonotype. This chain links TRBV7-9 with TRBJ2-7; 9 nucleotides line up with TRBD1. In germline, CDR1 is SEHNR, CDR2 FQNEAQ (reference sequence). Losses at the gene ends were 5 bases for V and 5 bases for J; bases not matched to a gene: 13. This CDR3 has 16 amino acids. The CDR3 DNA sequence: TGTGCCAGCAGCCTGGGCCGGGACAGGGATATGGACGAGCAGTACTTC. The encoded protein is CASSLGRDRDMDEQYF.

This clonotype was detected many times. As DNA, the CDR3 is TGTGCCAGCAGTTACTCGAGGACGGCCCCCCTAAACACCGGGGAGCTGTTTTTT. Its translation is CASSYSRTAPLNTGELFF. The rearrangement joins TRBV6-5 to TRBJ2-2; no firm D call. The CDR3 consists of 18 residues. The V end lost 0 bases, the J end lost 2 bases, and 16 bases lay between the germline ends. CDR1 is MNHEY and CDR2 is SVGAGI in the germline V gene.

The chain uses TRBV19 and TRBJ1-1, with D uncertain. V was shortened by 7 bases and J by 0 bases, with 9 bases between the two germline ends. This CDR3 is 13 amino acids long. Germline V gene data show CDR1 as LNHDA and CDR2 as SQIVND (reference sequence). CDR3 sequence (DNA): TGTGCCAGTATTCCCCTCTTGAACACTGAAGCTTTCTTT. Amino acid sequence: CASIPLLNTEAFF.

This clonotype showed up many times. The gene calls are TRBV28 and TRBJ2-7, with 12 nucleotides matching TRBD1. This CDR3 region has 15 residues. V lost 5 bases, J lost 5 bases, and 7 bases stayed unmatched. Germline lookup yields CDR1 MDHEN and CDR2 SYDVKM. CDR3 sequence reads: CASSLLGTGGDEQYF. Here the CDR3 DNA reads TGTGCCAGCAGTCTGCTCGGGACAGGGGGCGACGAGCAGTACTTC.

This clonotype was observed at least ten times. V gene TRBV9 combines with J gene TRBJ2-3, with D hard to call. With 4 bases removed from V and 2 bases from J, the gap between germline ends came to 17 bases. CDR1 is SGDLS and CDR2 is YYNGEE in the germline V gene. The CDR3 loop spans 16 amino acids. In nucleotides, the CDR3 is TGTGCCAGCAGCCCCCGACCCAACTCCAACACAGATACGCAGTATTTT. It is translated as CASSPRPNSNTDTQYF.

This clonotype has ten or more counts. DNA of the CDR3: TGTGCCAGCAGCTTTAACAGGAAAGAGCAGTACTTC. It yields the protein CASSFNRKEQYF. The genes are TRBV7-9 and TRBJ2-7; TRBD1 might be the D (5 bases). CDR1 and CDR2 (germline): SEHNR, FQNEAQ (reference sequence). CDR3 length: 12 residues. With 3 bases removed from V and 7 bases from J, the gap between germline ends came to 10 bases.